These 11 T cell receptor beta chains originate from one sample sequenced in a study of blood T cell repertoires in COVID-19 (dated by TCRdb to the early 2020s). The method was the immunoSEQ multiplex PCR assay. As stored in TCRdb, this immuneACCESS dataset retains in-frame rearrangements with V and J assigned. A fraction of the clones does not appear; measured against another copy, unresolved V genes explain less than half of the discrepancy, and the remainder lacks a known reason. For this sample the table gives fewer than 300,000 clones, of which 82% were detected only once. The top ten clonotypes cover approximately 3.1% of the sample. The sequencing sample was made of peripheral blood. The receptors originated from a woman under 30 with acute or convalescent COVID-19.

The chain combines TRBV5-1 with TRBJ2-7; 8 nucleotides agree with TRBD1. Looked up from germline, CDR1 is SGHRS and CDR2 is YFSETQ. This CDR3 contains 15 residues. After removal of 4 bases from V and 5 bases from J, the junction contained 11 bases not matched to a gene. The CDR3 is CASSEGTGASDEQYF. The CDR3 DNA is TGCGCCAGCAGCGAAGGGACAGGAGCTTCGGACGAGCAGTACTTC.

This chain links TRBV12-3 or TRBV12-4 with TRBJ1-2; TRBD1 is a possible D gene (5 bases). Deletions cut 4 bases from V and 7 bases from J, with 13 bases between. The CDR3 covers 13 residues. The CDR3 DNA reads as TGTGCCAGCAGTTGGTCAGGGTACGGTGGCTACACCTTC. It is translated as CASSWSGYGGYTF.

The CDR3 region has the DNA TGTGCCAGCAGCCAAGACAGGATCTCTGGAAACACCATATATTTT. Translated: CASSQDRISGNTIYF. V usage is TRBV4-2 and J usage is TRBJ1-3; unclear D gene. V was clipped by 0 bases and J by 0 bases, with 6 bases between them. Germline CDR1 LGHNA, CDR2 YNFKEQ. This CDR3 is built from 15 residues.

This clone showed up just a few times. The chain links TRBV9 to TRBJ2-1; 8 nucleotides agree with TRBD1. This CDR3 region has 15 residues. The V gene end was trimmed by 0 bases and the J gene end by 5 bases; junction bases not matched to a gene: 4. Germline V gene sequence: CDR1 SGDLS, CDR2 YYNGEE. CDR3 sequence: CASSVVQGANNEQFF. Written as DNA, the CDR3 is TGTGCCAGCAGCGTAGTTCAGGGGGCTAACAATGAGCAGTTCTTC.

The V and J genes are TRBV24-1 and TRBJ2-3, with TRBD2 matching over 8 bases. The CDR3 totals 16 residues. The V and J ends lost 1 base and 3 bases, in that order; junction bases with no gene match: 5. The germline V gene has CDR1 KGHDR and CDR2 SFDVKD. The CDR3 here is CATSDFAAGETDTQYF. CDR3 DNA: TGTGCCACCAGTGATTTTGCAGCGGGAGAAACAGATACGCAGTATTTT.

The chain joins TRBV18 to TRBJ1-2; D is possibly TRBD1 (5 bases). Looked up from germline, CDR1 is KGHSH and CDR2 is LQKENI. Deletions cut 1 base from V and 2 bases from J, with 11 bases between. CDR3 length: 15 amino acids. DNA of the CDR3: TGTGCCAGCTCACCACTTCAGGGCGCAAACTATGGCTACACCTTC. Protein: CASSPLQGANYGYTF.

The V call is TRBV4-3, the J call TRBJ2-7; TRBD2 agrees at 9 bases. This CDR3 has 19 amino acids. CDR1 is LGHNA and CDR2 is YSLEER in the germline V gene. J was trimmed by 0 bases and V by 0 bases; bases with no gene match: 12. CDR3 sequence (DNA): TGCGCCAGCAGCCAAGATGGGGGGTTTAGCGGGAGTGTCTCCTACGAGCAGTACTTC. Translating gives CASSQDGGFSGSVSYEQYF.

The chain couples TRBV23-1 to TRBJ1-1; TRBD1 is a possible D gene (5 bases). TRBV23-1 has ORF status, its function being uncertain. This CDR3 contains 13 residues. The germline V and J ends were trimmed by 4 bases and 3 bases, with 9 bases remaining between them. This chain's CDR3 is CASSPRDYTEAFF. Written as DNA, the CDR3 is TGCGCCAGCAGTCCACGGGACTACACTGAAGCTTTCTTT.

This clone was counted a single time. The CDR3 region is CASSPGLAGINEQFF. CDR3 coding DNA: TGTGCCAGTAGCCCAGGACTAGCGGGAATAAATGAGCAGTTCTTC. This chain joins TRBV19 and TRBJ2-1; 12 bases match TRBD2. The CDR3 loop spans 15 amino acids. Germline trimming cut 6 bases from V and 7 bases from J; bases unmatched to any gene: 7. Germline assignment: CDR1 LNHDA and CDR2 SQIVND (reference sequence).

This clone was seen once. The genes are TRBV11-2 and TRBJ2-7; possible D gene TRBD2, 5 bases. Germline loops: CDR1 SGHAT, CDR2 FQNNGV. With 5 bases removed from V and 6 bases from J, the gap between germline ends came to 14 bases. The CDR3 is 13 amino acids. The CDR3 sequence is CASSPGRRGEQYF. Written as DNA, the CDR3 is TGTGCCAGCAGCCCAGGACGTCGGGGCGAGCAGTACTTC.

This clone was recorded a few times. CDR3 nucleotide sequence: TGTGCCAGCAGCAGCACTAGCGGGATTAAATACAATGAGCAGTTCTTC. It specifies CASSSTSGIKYNEQFF. This chain links TRBV7-2 with TRBJ2-1, with 10 bases identical to TRBD2. Trimming cost V 5 bases and J 4 bases; bases outside gene matches: 8. This CDR3 is 16 amino acids long. From germline, CDR1 is SGHTA and CDR2 FQGNSA.